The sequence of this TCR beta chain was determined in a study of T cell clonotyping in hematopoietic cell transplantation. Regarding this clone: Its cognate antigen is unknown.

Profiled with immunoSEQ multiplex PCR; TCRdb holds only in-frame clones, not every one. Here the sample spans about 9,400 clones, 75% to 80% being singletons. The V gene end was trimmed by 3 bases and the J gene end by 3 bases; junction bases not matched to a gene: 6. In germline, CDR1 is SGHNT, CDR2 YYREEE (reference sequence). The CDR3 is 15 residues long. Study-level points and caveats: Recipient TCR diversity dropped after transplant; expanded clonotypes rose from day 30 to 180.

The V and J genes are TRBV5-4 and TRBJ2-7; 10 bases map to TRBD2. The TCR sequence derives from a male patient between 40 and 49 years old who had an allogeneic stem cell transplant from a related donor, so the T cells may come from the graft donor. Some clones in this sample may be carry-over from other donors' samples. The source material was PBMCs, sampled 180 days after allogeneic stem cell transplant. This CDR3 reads CASSSMTSGRYEQYF. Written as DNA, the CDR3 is TGTGCCAGCAGCTCCATGACTAGCGGGCGCTACGAGCAGTACTTC.